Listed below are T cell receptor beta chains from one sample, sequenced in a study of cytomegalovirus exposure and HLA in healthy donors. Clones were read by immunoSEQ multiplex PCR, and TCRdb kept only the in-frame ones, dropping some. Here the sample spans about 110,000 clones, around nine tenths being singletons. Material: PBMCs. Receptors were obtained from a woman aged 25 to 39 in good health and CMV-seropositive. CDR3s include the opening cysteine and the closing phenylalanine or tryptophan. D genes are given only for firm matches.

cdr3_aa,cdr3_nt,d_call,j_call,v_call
CASSLGRGYEKLFF,TGTGCCAGCAGCTTGGGGCGCGGTTATGAAAAACTGTTTTTT,-,TRBJ1-4,TRBV5-6
CASSVTGSNTGELFF,TGTGCCAGCAGCGTAACAGGCTCGAACACCGGGGAGCTGTTTTTT,-,TRBJ2-2,TRBV9
CASSSGTERAKNIQYF,TGTGCCAGCAGCTCCGGGACAGAGAGAGCCAAAAACATTCAGTACTTC,TRBD1,TRBJ2-4,TRBV5-4
CASSRLAGENEQYF,TGTGCCAGCAGCAGACTAGCGGGGGAGAACGAGCAGTACTTC,TRBD2,TRBJ2-7,TRBV2
CASSATSSGETQYF,TGCGCCAGCAGCGCGACTAGTAGTGGAGAGACCCAGTACTTC,-,TRBJ2-5,TRBV4-3
CASSLAGANNEQFF,TGTGCCAGCAGCCTAGCGGGGGCAAACAATGAGCAGTTCTTC,TRBD2,TRBJ2-1,TRBV7-3
CASIPGEGTDTQYF,TGTGCCAGCATTCCGGGAGAGGGCACAGATACGCAGTATTTT,-,TRBJ2-3,TRBV6-6
CASSLLPRNLGGNEQFF,TGTGCCAGCAGCTTACTCCCCAGGAATCTGGGAGGGAATGAGCAGTTCTTC,TRBD2,TRBJ2-1,TRBV11-2
CASSPGSSYNEQFF,TGTGCCAGCAGCCCGGGGAGCTCCTACAATGAGCAGTTCTTC,-,TRBJ2-1,TRBV5-6
CASSREGTGQETQYF,TGCGCCAGCAGCCGGGAGGGCACGGGTCAGGAGACCCAGTACTTC,TRBD2,TRBJ2-5,TRBV4-3